This T cell receptor (beta chain) is from a study of early T cells in non-severe SARS-CoV-2 infection. TCRdb re-analysed the 5' RACE reads in MiXCR, keeping a single row per CDR3 protein. The top ten hold about 5.5% of the sample, which has tens of thousands of distinct CDR3 sequences, about 5.8% seen once. Sequencing was done on a sample of whole blood. The receptor's source is an adult who was a healthcare worker with PCR-confirmed SARS-CoV-2 infection or an uninfected control (not recorded which).

The CDR3 DNA reads TGTGCCGCCAATTCAGTGATTAGCACAGATACGCAGTATTTT. It translates to CAANSVISTDTQYF. This chain connects TRBV2 to TRBJ2-3, with D uncertain. Trimming took off 11 bases at V and 0 bases at J, with 15 bases between the two ends. The germline V gene has CDR1 SNHLY and CDR2 FYNNEI. The CDR3 extends over 14 amino acids.